The following is a TCR beta chain sequence with its context. Its specificity is unknown. TCRdb keeps only in-frame clones here, not all; method: immunoSEQ multiplex PCR. The table has under 200,000 clones, 88% seen once; the top ten hold roughly 27%. The data were obtained in a study of T cell responses to AZD1222 COVID-19 vaccine. Whole-study findings and limits: The number of AZD1222 recipients seropositive at baseline was only six. Researchers took repertoire samples only after the peak T cell response had come.

The TCR comes from an adult who received the AZD1222 COVID-19 vaccine. Sequencing used peripheral blood, obtained 28 days after the second AZD1222 dose.

The CDR3 loop reads CASSLVRVPTYNEQFF. The CDR3, as DNA: TGTGCCAGCAGCTTAGTCCGGGTGCCCACCTACAATGAGCAGTTCTTC. The chain links TRBV11-2 to TRBJ2-1; D is undetermined. Trimming left V 1 base short and J 2 bases short, with 12 bases between. This CDR3 has 16 amino acids. Looked up from germline, CDR1 is SGHAT and CDR2 is FQNNGV.